Following are 30 T cell receptor beta chains from one sample sequenced in a study of beta chain features in type 1 diabetes (dated 2018 in TCRdb). General conclusions and limits of the study: In all four CD4+ subsets, TCRB CDR3 length was moderately but significantly shorter in type 1 diabetes patients.

Library prep was done by the immunoSEQ multiplex PCR assay. The High Capacity cDNA Reverse Transcription Kit was used to reverse transcribe all of the isolated RNA, meaning that expressed TCRB transcripts were what got sequenced. TCRdb obtained this table from immuneACCESS and retained in-frame rearrangements with V and J assigned. These tables miss some clones; where compared with another copy, unresolved V genes account for less than half of the shortfall, and the remainder is unexplained. The sample table contains more than 250,000 clones; only one count was recorded for roughly 20% of them. In total, the top ten clones hold 0.028% of the sample. The antigens these receptors bind are not known. The sample was naive CD4+ T cells from blood. The cell subset or site tag for this specimen amounts to: true naive CD4+ T cells. The source is a middle-aged woman with type 1 diabetes.

This clone was seen a few times. The chain links TRBV7-2 to TRBJ2-3, with no clear D. In germline, CDR1 is SGHTA, CDR2 FQGNSA. Deletions cut 1 base from V and 6 bases from J, with 5 bases between. The CDR3 runs 12 residues. DNA for the CDR3: TGTGCCAGCAGCTTAGAAGCGGATACGCAGTATTTT. It is translated as CASSLEADTQYF.

The chain is built from TRBV7-9 and TRBJ2-1; D possibly corresponds to TRBD2 (5 bases). V was trimmed by 2 bases and J by 0 bases, leaving 8 bases between them. The germline gives CDR1 SEHNR, CDR2 FQNEAQ (reference sequence). CDR3 size: 15 residues. The DNA for the CDR3 is TGTGCCAGCAGCTTACCGGGGAGCTCCTACAATGAGCAGTTCTTC. It codes for CASSLPGSSYNEQFF. Filled out from reference TRBV7-9 and TRBJ2-1, the complete variable domain reads DTGVSQNPRHKITKRGQNVTFRCDPISEHNRLYWYRQTLGQGPEFLTYFQNEAQLEKSRLLSDRFSAERPKGSFSTLEIQRTEQGDSAMYLCASSLPGSSYNEQFFGPGTRLTVL.

The chain uses TRBV28 and TRBJ2-7, with 9 bases identical to TRBD2. CDR3 length equals 16 residues. V trimming: 4 bases; J trimming: 2 bases; junction bases outside the gene matches: 9. CDR1 and CDR2 (germline): MDHEN, SYDVKM. The CDR3 loop reads CASSSPTSGGAYEQYF. The CDR3 bases are TGTGCCAGCAGTTCCCCGACTAGCGGAGGTGCCTACGAGCAGTACTTC.

The table lists this clone with a few counts. V is TRBV4-1 and J is TRBJ2-3; D is unresolved. The germline gives CDR1 MGHRA, CDR2 YSYEKL. V was shortened by 1 base and J by 0 bases, with 11 bases between the two germline ends. This CDR3 spans 16 amino acids. This chain's CDR3 is CASSQAPGVSTDTQYF. DNA for the CDR3: TGCGCCAGCAGCCAAGCGCCAGGCGTAAGCACAGATACGCAGTATTTT.

The chain is built from TRBV6-5 and TRBJ1-2; 7 nucleotides match TRBD1. From germline, CDR1 is MNHEY and CDR2 SVGAGI. The CDR3 contains 15 residues. V was pared by 0 bases and J by 4 bases, with 5 bases of the junction left unmatched. CDR3 nucleotide sequence: TGTGCCAGCAGTTACTCCTATCGACAGGGCTATGGCTACACCTTC. This sequence encodes CASSYSYRQGYGYTF.

A remark on this clone: The sample carries other DNA sequences with the same CDR3. The CDR3 coding sequence is TGTGCCAGCAGCTTGAACACCGGGGAGCTGTTTTTT. It codes for CASSLNTGELFF. The rearrangement links TRBV28 to TRBJ2-2; no definite D call. The CDR3 loop spans 12 amino acids. From germline, CDR1 is MDHEN and CDR2 SYDVKM. Trimming removed 6 bases at V and 1 base at J, with 3 bases between.

In this sample, this clone turned up a few times. The V call is TRBV7-2, the J call TRBJ2-3; D is perhaps TRBD1 (6 bases). The CDR3 runs 13 residues. Trimming cost V 4 bases and J 9 bases, with 14 bases left between them. Germline values: CDR1 SGHTA, CDR2 FQGNSA. The CDR3 DNA reads TGTGCCAGCAGCTCGATCGACAGGATGACGCAGTATTTT. Translating it yields CASSSIDRMTQYF.

This clone was detected a few times. The V call is TRBV4-3, the J call TRBJ2-2, with D perhaps TRBD2 (6 bases). V gave up 1 base and J gave up 3 bases, with 18 bases separating them. This CDR3 is 18 amino acids long. The germline V gene has CDR1 LGHNA and CDR2 YSLEER. Written as DNA, the CDR3 is TGCGCCAGCAGCCAAGGAATCGTCGGGGGTGGGTACACCGGGGAGCTGTTTTTT. This sequence encodes CASSQGIVGGGYTGELFF.

The chain uses TRBV7-6 and TRBJ2-7; 8 bases match TRBD1. Germline loops: CDR1 SGHVS, CDR2 FNYEAQ. J gave up 6 bases and V 6 bases, and 16 bases lay outside the gene matches. CDR3 length: 16 residues. The CDR3 here is CASSPDRTGSAGEQYF. CDR3 coding DNA: TGTGCCAGCAGTCCAGACCGGACAGGGTCGGCAGGCGAGCAGTACTTC.

The chain joins TRBV27 to TRBJ2-1; 7 bases map to TRBD2. V shed 7 bases, J shed 10 bases, and the junction held 13 bases outside the gene matches. The CDR3 sequence is 14 residues long. CDR1 MNHEY and CDR2 SMNVEV come from the germline V gene (reference sequence). CDR3 coding DNA: TGTGCCAGCACCTGGACTAGTAGATCGGAGGAGCAGTTCTTC. Translating gives CASTWTSRSEEQFF.

This clone was picked up a small number of times. The CDR3: CASSLRDTGELFF. The CDR3 nucleotides read TGTGCCAGCAGCTTGCGCGACACCGGGGAGCTGTTTTTT. The gene calls are TRBV5-6 and TRBJ2-2; D remains unclear. The V gene's germline CDR1 is SGHDT and CDR2 YYEEEE. Trimming removed 1 base at V and 3 bases at J, with 4 bases between. The CDR3 spans 13 residues.

CDR3 nucleotides: TGCGCCAGCAGCCCATATCGGGGGGGCTGGACAGATACGCAGTATTTT. Residues: CASSPYRGGWTDTQYF. The V and J genes are TRBV4-1 and TRBJ2-3; 8 bases are shared with TRBD2. Germline V gives CDR1 MGHRA, CDR2 YSYEKL. CDR3 length equals 16 residues. The J segment lost 3 bases and the V segment lost 4 bases, leaving 9 bases of the junction unmatched.

This clone was seen more than once but under ten times. The genes are TRBV4-1 and TRBJ2-5; 8 positions agree with TRBD2. The junction had 3 bases not matched to a gene; V was cut back by 5 bases and J by 4 bases. The CDR3 sequence is 13 residues long. CDR1 and CDR2 from the germline V gene are MGHRA and YSYEKL. CDR3 nucleotide sequence: TGCGCCAGCAGCTCGGGGGGGGGAGAGACCCAGTACTTC. Amino acid sequence: CASSSGGGETQYF.

The J gene is TRBJ1-5, the V gene TRBV6-7; D unresolved. TRBV6-7 is an ORF, with its function uncertain. Trimming removed 0 bases from V and 5 bases from J, with 8 bases in between. The length of the CDR3 is 14 residues. The chain's CDR3 is CASSYSRPDQPQHF. CDR3 DNA: TGTGCCAGCAGTTACTCGAGGCCGGATCAGCCCCAGCATTTT.

This clone has a handful of counts. This chain links TRBV6-6 with TRBJ1-2; D gene ambiguous. CDR1 and CDR2 (germline): MNHNY, SVGAGI (reference sequence). The CDR3 extends over 14 amino acids. Trimming pared 2 bases from V and 5 bases from J, leaving 12 bases between. DNA for the CDR3: TGTGCCAGCAGTTACGGGGAAGGAGGATATGGCTACACCTTC. Its translation: CASSYGEGGYGYTF.

This clone was seen only a few times. The chain is built from TRBV28 and TRBJ2-7; 7 bases align to TRBD2. V lost 8 bases, J lost 0 bases, and 7 bases stayed unmatched. The CDR3 has 14 amino acids. Germline CDR1 is MDHEN and CDR2 is SYDVKM. The CDR3 coding sequence is TGTGCCAGCTGGACGGGAGGAAGCTCCTACGAGCAGTACTTC. It is translated as CASWTGGSSYEQYF.

J is TRBJ2-7 and V is TRBV7-8; TRBD2 matches 8 bases. CDR3 length equals 14 residues. In germline, CDR1 is SGHVS, CDR2 FQNEAQ. V lost 5 bases and J lost 3; bases outside the gene matches: 6. CDR3 sequence: CASSRLATHYEQYF. The CDR3 DNA reads as TGTGCCAGCAGCCGACTAGCGACTCACTACGAGCAGTACTTC.

The chain is built from TRBV30 and TRBJ2-1; 7 bases align to TRBD2. The germline V gene encodes CDR1 GTSNPN and CDR2 SVGIG (reference sequence). This CDR3 is 14 amino acids long. The J segment lost 7 bases and the V segment lost 0 bases, leaving 6 bases of the junction unmatched. CDR3 bases: TGTGCCTGGAGTGTATACGGGGGGTGGAATGAGCAGTTCTTC. Its translation is CAWSVYGGWNEQFF.

This clone was picked up a small number of times. The J gene is TRBJ1-1, the V gene TRBV9; D gene uncertain. Trimming took 4 bases from V and 1 from J, leaving 11 bases between them. CDR3 length: 14 amino acids. Looked up from germline, CDR1 is SGDLS and CDR2 is YYNGEE. The CDR3 protein is CASSSQPGNTEAFF. CDR3 DNA: TGTGCCAGCAGCTCCCAGCCGGGGAACACTGAAGCTTTCTTT.

The chain joins TRBV11-2 to TRBJ1-3; D gene ambiguous. Per germline, CDR1 SGHAT and CDR2 FQNNGV. The CDR3 has 14 residues. Trimming cost V 2 bases and J 0 bases, with 5 bases left between them. CDR3 coding DNA: TGTGCCAGCAGCTTAACAGACTCTGGAAACACCATATATTTT. It translates to CASSLTDSGNTIYF.

CDR3 sequence: CASSRQGAGQPQHF. CDR3 coding DNA: TGTGCCAGCAGCCGACAGGGGGCCGGTCAGCCCCAGCATTTT. The chain carries TRBV2 and TRBJ1-5; 10 bases line up with TRBD1. Germline V gives CDR1 SNHLY, CDR2 FYNNEI. V trimming: 6 bases; J trimming: 6 bases; junction bases outside the gene matches: 5. The CDR3 has 14 amino acids.

This chain uses TRBV5-4 with TRBJ1-2; TRBD1 agrees at 8 bases. In germline, CDR1 is SGHNT, CDR2 YYREEE (reference sequence). The CDR3 contains 16 residues. The V segment lost 4 bases and the J segment 7 bases; nucleotides outside the gene matches: 15. The CDR3 DNA follows: TGTGCCAGCAGCCTGCAGGGGGCCACAGGGTTTGGTGGCTACACCTTC. Residues: CASSLQGATGFGGYTF.

The V call is TRBV4-3, the J call TRBJ1-2; perhaps TRBD1 as D (6 bases). The CDR3 spans 14 residues. Germline-derived CDR1 and CDR2 are LGHNA and YSLEER. The V gene lost 4 bases and the J gene lost 7 bases, with 16 bases spanning the gap. CDR3 bases: TGCGCCAGCAGCCGATTTGAAGGGGGTCCTGGCTACACCTTC. The encoded protein is CASSRFEGGPGYTF.

This clone was observed a few times. V and J are TRBV30 and TRBJ2-1; tentative D call: TRBD2 (5 bases). Per germline, CDR1 GTSNPN and CDR2 SVGIG (reference sequence). V gave up 0 bases and J gave up 7 bases, with 7 bases separating them. The CDR3 length is 12 residues. The DNA of the CDR3 is TGTGCCTGGAGTGTGGAGGATAATGAGCAGTTCTTC. Translation: CAWSVEDNEQFF.

This clone was counted a few times. The chain combines TRBV28 with TRBJ1-1, with a weak D call TRBD1 (5 bases). There are 13 residues in the CDR3. CDR1 and CDR2 from the germline V gene are MDHEN and SYDVKM. The ends were cut back, 5 bases at V and 4 bases at J, with 11 bases in the middle. The CDR3 bases are TGTGCCAGCAGTACTCAGGGTAGCACTGAAGCTTTCTTT. Protein sequence: CASSTQGSTEAFF.

The chain joins TRBV30 to TRBJ2-4; D is perhaps TRBD2 (7 bases). Trimming stripped 0 bases from V and 7 bases from J, with 10 bases between. CDR1 is GTSNPN, CDR2 SVGIG, per germline (reference sequence). This CDR3 has 13 residues. CDR3 sequence: CAWSVGGDNIQYF. The CDR3 coding sequence is TGTGCCTGGAGTGTAGGGGGGGACAACATTCAGTACTTC.

This chain uses TRBV11-3 with TRBJ2-1, with 8 bases identical to TRBD2. V lost 5 bases, J lost 5 bases, and 11 bases stayed unmatched. CDR3 length: 16 amino acids. Germline lookup yields CDR1 SGHNT and CDR2 YENEEA. The CDR3 spells CASSAVREGGDNEQFF. For the CDR3, the DNA is TGTGCCAGCAGCGCCGTCCGGGAGGGCGGAGACAATGAGCAGTTCTTC.

This chain joins TRBV2 and TRBJ2-1, with a weak D call TRBD1 (5 bases). The CDR3 has 11 amino acids. CDR1 SNHLY and CDR2 FYNNEI come from the germline V gene. V shed 3 bases and J shed 9 bases, with 6 bases lying between them. The CDR3 coding sequence is TGTGCCAGCAGTGAGGGGCCTGAGCAGTTCTTC. Amino acid sequence: CASSEGPEQFF. Together with reference TRBV2 and TRBJ2-1, the CDR3 gives the full variable domain: EPEVTQTPSHQVTQMGQEVILRCVPISNHLYFYWYRQILGQKVEFLVSFYNNEISEKSEIFDDQFSVERPDGSNFTLKIRSTKLEDSAMYFCASSEGPEQFFGPGTRLTVL.

This clone has a handful of counts. This chain uses TRBV18 with TRBJ2-3; TRBD1 matches at 8 bases. Germline V lookup: CDR1 KGHSH, CDR2 LQKENI. The CDR3 has 15 residues. Losses at the gene ends were 6 bases for V and 1 base for J; bases not matched to a gene: 6. In DNA, the CDR3 is TGTGCCAGCTCCGCCGGACAGGGTGGCACAGATACGCAGTATTTT. This sequence encodes CASSAGQGGTDTQYF.

This chain connects TRBV5-4 to TRBJ1-1, with a possible D match to TRBD1 (5 bases). The V end was cut by 3 bases, the J end by 6 bases, with 18 bases between. Per the germline V gene, CDR1 is SGHNT and CDR2 is YYREEE (reference sequence). CDR3 length equals 15 residues. CDR3 amino acids: CASSSGPWGVSEAFF. DNA of the CDR3: TGTGCCAGCAGCTCTGGCCCGTGGGGCGTCTCTGAAGCTTTCTTT.